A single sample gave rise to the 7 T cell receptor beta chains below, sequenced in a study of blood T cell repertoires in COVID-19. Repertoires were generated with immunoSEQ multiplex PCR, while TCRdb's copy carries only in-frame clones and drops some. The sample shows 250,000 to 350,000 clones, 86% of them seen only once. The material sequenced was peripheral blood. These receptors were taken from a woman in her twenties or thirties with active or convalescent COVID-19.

CDR3 sequence reads: CSASGGYSYEQYF. The CDR3 bases are TGCAGCGCATCGGGGGGCTACTCCTACGAGCAGTACTTC. This chain links TRBV29-1 with TRBJ2-7; perhaps TRBD2 as D (7 bases). V lost 7 bases and J lost 0, with 13 bases in between. This CDR3 is built from 13 residues. Germline lookup yields CDR1 SQVTM and CDR2 ANQGSEA.

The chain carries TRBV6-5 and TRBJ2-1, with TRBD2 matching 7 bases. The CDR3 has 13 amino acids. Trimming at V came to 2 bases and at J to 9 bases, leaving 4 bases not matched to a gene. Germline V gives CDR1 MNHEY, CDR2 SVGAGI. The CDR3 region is CASSYEVAGEQFF. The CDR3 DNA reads TGTGCCAGCAGTTACGAGGTAGCGGGTGAGCAGTTCTTC.

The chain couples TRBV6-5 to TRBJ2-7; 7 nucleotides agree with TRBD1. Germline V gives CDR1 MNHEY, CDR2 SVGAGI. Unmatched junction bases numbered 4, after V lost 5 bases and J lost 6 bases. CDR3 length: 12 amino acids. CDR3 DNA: TGTGCCAGCAGTACATCAGGGGGCGAGCAGTACTTC. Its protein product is CASSTSGGEQYF.

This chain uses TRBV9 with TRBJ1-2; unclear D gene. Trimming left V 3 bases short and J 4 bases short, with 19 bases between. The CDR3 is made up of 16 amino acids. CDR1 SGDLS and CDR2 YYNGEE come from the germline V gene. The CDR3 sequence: CASSEMYRAPFYGYTF. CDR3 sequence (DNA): TGTGCCAGCAGCGAGATGTACAGAGCCCCCTTCTATGGCTACACCTTC.

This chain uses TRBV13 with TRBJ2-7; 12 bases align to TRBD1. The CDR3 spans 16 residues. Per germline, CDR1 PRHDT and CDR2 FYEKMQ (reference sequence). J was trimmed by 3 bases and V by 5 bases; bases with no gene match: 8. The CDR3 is CASSRDRGQNHYEQYF. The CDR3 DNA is TGTGCCAGCAGCCGGGACAGGGGGCAGAACCACTACGAGCAGTACTTC.

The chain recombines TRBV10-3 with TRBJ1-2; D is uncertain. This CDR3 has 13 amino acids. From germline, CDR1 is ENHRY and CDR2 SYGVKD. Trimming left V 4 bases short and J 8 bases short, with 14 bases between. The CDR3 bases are TGTGCCATCAGTGCTAGAGGGCGTGGAGGCTACACCTTC. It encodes CAISARGRGGYTF.

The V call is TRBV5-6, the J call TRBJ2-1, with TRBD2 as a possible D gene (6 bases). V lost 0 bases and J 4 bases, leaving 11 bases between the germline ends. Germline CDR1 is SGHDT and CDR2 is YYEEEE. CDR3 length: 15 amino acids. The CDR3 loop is CASSLDGRGYNEQFF. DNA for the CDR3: TGTGCCAGCAGCTTGGATGGACGGGGGTACAATGAGCAGTTCTTC.